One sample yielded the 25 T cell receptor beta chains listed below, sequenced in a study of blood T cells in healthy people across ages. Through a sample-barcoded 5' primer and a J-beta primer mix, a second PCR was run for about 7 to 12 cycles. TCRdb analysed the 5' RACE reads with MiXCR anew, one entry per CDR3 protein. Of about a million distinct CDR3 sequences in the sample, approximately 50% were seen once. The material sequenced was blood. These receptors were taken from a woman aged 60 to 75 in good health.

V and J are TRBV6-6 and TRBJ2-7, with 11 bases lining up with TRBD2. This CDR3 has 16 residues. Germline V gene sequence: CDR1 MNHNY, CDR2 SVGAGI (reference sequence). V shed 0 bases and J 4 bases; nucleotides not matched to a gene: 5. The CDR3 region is CASSYSSTSGGYEQYF. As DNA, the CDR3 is TGTGCCAGCAGTTACTCGAGTACTAGCGGGGGTTACGAGCAGTACTTC.

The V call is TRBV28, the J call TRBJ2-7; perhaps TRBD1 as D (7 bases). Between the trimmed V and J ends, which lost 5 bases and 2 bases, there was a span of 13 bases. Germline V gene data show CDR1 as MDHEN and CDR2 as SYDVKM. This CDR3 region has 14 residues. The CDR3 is CASSHDREAYEQYF. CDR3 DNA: TGTGCCAGCAGTCACGACAGGGAGGCCTACGAGCAGTACTTC.

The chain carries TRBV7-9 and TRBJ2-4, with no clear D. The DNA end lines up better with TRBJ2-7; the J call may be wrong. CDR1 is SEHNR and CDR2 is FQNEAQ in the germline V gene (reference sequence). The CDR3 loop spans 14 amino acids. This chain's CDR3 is CASSLLSQTYEQYF. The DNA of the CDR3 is TGTGCCAGCAGCTTACTAAGCCAGACCTACGAGCAGTACTTC.

CDR3 bases: TGCAGTGCCACCAGGGGTCGGGAGACCCAGTACTTC. The encoded protein is CSATRGRETQYF. V usage is TRBV20-1 and J usage is TRBJ2-5, with a tentative D call TRBD1 (6 bases). This CDR3 is 12 amino acids long. V lost 6 bases and J lost 5, with 13 bases in between. In germline, CDR1 is DFQATT, CDR2 SNEGSKA (reference sequence).

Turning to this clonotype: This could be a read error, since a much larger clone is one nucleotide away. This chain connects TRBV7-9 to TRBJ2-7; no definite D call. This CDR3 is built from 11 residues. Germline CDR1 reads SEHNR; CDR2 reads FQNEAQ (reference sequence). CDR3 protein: CAGSAWGEQYF. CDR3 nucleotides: TGTGCCGGCAGCGCTTGGGGCGAGCAGTACTTC.

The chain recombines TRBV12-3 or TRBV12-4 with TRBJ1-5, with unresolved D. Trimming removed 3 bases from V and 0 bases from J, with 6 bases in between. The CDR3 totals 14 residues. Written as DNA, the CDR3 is TGTGCCAGCAGTTTTCTCCCTAGCAATCAGCCCCAGCATTTT. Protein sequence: CASSFLPSNQPQHF.

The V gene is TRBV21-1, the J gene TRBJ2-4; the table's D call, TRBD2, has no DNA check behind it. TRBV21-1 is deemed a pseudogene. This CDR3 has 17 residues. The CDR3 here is CASSRTGTSGDLGEQYF. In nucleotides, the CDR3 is TGTGCCAGCAGCCGTACCGGGACTAGCGGAGATCTGGGTGAGCAGTACTTC.

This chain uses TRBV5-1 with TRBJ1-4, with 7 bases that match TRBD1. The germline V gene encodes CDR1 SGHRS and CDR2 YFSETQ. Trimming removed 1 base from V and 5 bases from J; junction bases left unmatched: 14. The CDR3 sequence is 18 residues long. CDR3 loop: CASSLPVHRGGPNEKLFF. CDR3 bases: TGCGCCAGCAGCTTGCCCGTTCACAGGGGAGGGCCCAATGAAAAACTGTTTTTT. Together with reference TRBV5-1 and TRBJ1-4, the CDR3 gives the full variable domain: KAGVTQTPRYLIKTRGQQVTLSCSPISGHRSVSWYQQTPGQGLQFLFEYFSETQRNKGNFPGRFSGRQFSNSRSEMNVSTLELGDSALYLCASSLPVHRGGPNEKLFFGSGTQLSVL.

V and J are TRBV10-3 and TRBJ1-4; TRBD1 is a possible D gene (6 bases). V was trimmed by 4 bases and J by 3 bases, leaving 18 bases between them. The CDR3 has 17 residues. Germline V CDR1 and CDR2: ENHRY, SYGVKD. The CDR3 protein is CAISAHGGREANEKLFF. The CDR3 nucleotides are TGTGCCATCAGTGCTCATGGGGGCAGAGAGGCTAATGAAAAACTGTTTTTT.

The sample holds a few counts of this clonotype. The CDR3 DNA sequence: TGTGCCAGCAGCCAAGATAGATTCGTCGGGGGTGAGACCCAGTACTTC. Translating gives CASSQDRFVGGETQYF. The chain carries TRBV14 and TRBJ2-5; perhaps TRBD2 as D (6 bases). Per the germline V gene, CDR1 is SGHDN and CDR2 is FVKESK. The germline V and J ends were trimmed by 0 bases and 5 bases, with 16 bases remaining between them. This CDR3 region has 16 residues.

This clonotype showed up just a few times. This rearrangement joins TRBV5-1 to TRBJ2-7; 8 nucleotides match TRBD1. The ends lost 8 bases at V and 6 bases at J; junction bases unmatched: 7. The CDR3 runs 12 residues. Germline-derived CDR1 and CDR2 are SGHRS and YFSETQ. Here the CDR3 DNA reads TGCGCCAGGGGGAGGACAGGGCGCGAGCAGTACTTC. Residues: CARGRTGREQYF.

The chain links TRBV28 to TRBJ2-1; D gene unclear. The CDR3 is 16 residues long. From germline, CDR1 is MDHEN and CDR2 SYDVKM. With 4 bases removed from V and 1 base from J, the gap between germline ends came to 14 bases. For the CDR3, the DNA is TGTGCCAGCAGTTCCCGGACCGCCGAATCCTACAATGAGCAGTTCTTC. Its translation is CASSSRTAESYNEQFF.

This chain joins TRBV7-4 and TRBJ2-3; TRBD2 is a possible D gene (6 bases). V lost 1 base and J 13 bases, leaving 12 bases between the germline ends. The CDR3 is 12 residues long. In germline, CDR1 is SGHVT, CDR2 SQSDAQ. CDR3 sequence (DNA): TGTGCCAGCAGCTTAGTTCTGGGAGGAAAGTATTTT. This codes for CASSLVLGGKYF.

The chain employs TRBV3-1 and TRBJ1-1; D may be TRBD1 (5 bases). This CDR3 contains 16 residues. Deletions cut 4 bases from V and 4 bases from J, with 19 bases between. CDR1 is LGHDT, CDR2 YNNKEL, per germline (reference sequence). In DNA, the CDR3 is TGTGCCAGCAGCCTACAGGTGGTTTCGGGGTCCACTGAAGCTTTCTTT. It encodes CASSLQVVSGSTEAFF.

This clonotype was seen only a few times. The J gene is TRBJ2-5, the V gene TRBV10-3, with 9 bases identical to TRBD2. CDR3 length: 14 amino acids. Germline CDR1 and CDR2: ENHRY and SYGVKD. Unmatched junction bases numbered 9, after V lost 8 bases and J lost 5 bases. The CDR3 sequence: CAIREDSGSETQYF. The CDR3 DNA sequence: TGTGCCATCCGCGAGGATAGCGGGAGTGAGACCCAGTACTTC.

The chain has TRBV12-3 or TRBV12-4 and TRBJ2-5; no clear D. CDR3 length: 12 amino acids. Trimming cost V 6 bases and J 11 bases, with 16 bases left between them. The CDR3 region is CASRGSYNEQYF. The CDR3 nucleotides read TGTGCCAGCAGGGGATCCTACAATGAGCAGTACTTC.

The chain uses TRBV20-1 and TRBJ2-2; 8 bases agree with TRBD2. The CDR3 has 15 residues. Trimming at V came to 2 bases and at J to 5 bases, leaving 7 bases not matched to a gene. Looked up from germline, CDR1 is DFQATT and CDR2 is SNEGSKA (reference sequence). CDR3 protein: CSARRAGGGTGELFF. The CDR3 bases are TGCAGTGCTAGAAGGGCGGGAGGCGGGACCGGGGAGCTGTTTTTT.

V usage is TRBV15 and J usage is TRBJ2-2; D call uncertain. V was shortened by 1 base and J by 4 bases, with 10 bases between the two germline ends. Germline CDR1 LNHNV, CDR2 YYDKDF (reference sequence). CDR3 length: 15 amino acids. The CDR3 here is CATSRADTRTGELFF. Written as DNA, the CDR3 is TGTGCCACCAGCAGAGCCGATACCCGCACCGGGGAGCTGTTTTTT. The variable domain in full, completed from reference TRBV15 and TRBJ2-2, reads DAMVIQNPRYQVTQFGKPVTLSCSQTLNHNVMYWYQQKSSQAPKLLFHYYDKDFNNEADTPDNFQSRRPNTSFCFLDIRSPGLGDTAMYLCATSRADTRTGELFFGEGSRLTVL.

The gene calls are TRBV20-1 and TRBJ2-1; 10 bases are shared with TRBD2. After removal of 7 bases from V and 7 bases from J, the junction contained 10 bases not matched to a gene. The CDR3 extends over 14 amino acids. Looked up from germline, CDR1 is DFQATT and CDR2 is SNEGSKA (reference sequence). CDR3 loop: CSGPRSGGGNEQFF. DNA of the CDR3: TGCAGTGGTCCTCGGAGCGGGGGGGGGAATGAGCAGTTCTTC.

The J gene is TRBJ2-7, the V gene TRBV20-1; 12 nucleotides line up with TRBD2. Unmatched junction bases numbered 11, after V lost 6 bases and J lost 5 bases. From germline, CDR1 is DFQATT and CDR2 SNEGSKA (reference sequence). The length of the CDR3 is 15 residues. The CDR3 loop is CSAPPGRLAGDEQYF. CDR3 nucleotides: TGCAGTGCCCCCCCGGGCAGACTAGCGGGAGACGAGCAGTACTTC.

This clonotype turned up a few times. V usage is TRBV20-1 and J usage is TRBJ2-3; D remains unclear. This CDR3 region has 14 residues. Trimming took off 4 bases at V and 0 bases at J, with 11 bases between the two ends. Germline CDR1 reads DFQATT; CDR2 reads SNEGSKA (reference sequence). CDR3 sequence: CSAIPWESTDTQYF. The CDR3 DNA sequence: TGCAGTGCTATCCCCTGGGAAAGCACAGATACGCAGTATTTT.

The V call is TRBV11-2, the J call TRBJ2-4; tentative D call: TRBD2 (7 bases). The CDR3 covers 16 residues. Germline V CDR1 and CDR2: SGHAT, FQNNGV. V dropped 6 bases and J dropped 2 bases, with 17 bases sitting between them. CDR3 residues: CASRQSGRGPKNIQYF. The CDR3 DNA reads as TGTGCCAGCAGGCAATCCGGGCGGGGGCCCAAAAACATTCAGTACTTC.

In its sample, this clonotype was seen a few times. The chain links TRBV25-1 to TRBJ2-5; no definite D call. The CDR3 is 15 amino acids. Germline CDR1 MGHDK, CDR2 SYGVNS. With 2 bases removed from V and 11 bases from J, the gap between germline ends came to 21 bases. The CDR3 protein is CASSEASFGGNEQYF. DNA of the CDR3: TGTGCCAGCAGTGAAGCAAGTTTCGGCGGCAATGAGCAGTACTTC.

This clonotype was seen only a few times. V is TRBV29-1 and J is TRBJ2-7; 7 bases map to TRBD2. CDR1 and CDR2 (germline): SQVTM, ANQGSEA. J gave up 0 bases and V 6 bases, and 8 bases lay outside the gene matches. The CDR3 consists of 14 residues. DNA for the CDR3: TGCAGCGTAGCAACTAGCGCAAGCTCCTACGAGCAGTACTTC. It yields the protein CSVATSASSYEQYF.

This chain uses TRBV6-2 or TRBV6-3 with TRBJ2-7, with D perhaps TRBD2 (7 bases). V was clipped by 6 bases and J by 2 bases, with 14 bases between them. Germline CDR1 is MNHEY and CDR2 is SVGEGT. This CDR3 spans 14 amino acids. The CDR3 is CASRGGGATYEQYF. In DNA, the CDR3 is TGTGCCAGCAGAGGGGGGGGCGCGACCTACGAGCAGTACTTC.